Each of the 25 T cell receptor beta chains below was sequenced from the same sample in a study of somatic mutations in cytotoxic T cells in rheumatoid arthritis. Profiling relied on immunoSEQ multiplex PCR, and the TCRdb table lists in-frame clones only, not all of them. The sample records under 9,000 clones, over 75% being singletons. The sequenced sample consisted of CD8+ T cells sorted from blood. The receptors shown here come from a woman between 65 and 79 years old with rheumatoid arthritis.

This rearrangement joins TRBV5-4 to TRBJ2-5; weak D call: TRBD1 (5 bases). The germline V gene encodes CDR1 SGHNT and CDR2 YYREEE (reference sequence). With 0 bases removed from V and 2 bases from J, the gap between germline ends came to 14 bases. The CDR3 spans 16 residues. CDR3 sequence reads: CASSLGAGLGQETQYF. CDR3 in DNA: TGTGCCAGCAGCTTGGGGGCAGGGTTGGGGCAAGAGACCCAGTACTTC.

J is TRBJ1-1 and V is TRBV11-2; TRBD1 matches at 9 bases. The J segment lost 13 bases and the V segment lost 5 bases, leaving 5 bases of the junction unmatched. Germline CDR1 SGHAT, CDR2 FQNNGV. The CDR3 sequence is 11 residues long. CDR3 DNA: TGTGCCAGCAGCGCTGACAGGGGGGTTTTCTTT. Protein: CASSADRGVFF.

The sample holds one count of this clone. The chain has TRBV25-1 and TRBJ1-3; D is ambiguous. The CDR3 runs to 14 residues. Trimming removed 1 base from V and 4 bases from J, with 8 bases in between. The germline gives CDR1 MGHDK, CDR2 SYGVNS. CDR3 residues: CASSESDLGNTIYF. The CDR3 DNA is TGTGCCAGCAGTGAATCTGACTTGGGAAACACCATATATTTT.

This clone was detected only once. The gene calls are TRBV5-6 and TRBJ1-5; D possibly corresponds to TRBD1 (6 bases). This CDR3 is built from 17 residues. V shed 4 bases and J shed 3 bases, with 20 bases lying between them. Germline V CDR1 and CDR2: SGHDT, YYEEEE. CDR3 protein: CASSVSRGNVINQPQHF. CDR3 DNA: TGTGCCAGCAGCGTAAGTAGGGGGAACGTTATCAATCAGCCCCAGCATTTT.

This CDR3 is CASSLYKGGSASVYGYTF. CDR3 nucleotides: TGCGCCAGCAGCTTATATAAGGGGGGGAGTGCGAGTGTCTATGGCTACACCTTC. The chain is built from TRBV5-1 and TRBJ1-2; the D gene is possibly TRBD1 (6 bases). V gave up 2 bases and J gave up 4 bases, with 24 bases separating them. This CDR3 has 18 residues. Germline V lookup: CDR1 SGHRS, CDR2 YFSETQ.

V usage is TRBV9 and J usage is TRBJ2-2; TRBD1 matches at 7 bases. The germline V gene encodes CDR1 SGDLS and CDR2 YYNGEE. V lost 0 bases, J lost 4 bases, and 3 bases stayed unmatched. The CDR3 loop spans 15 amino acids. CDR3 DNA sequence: TGTGCCAGCAGCGTAGAGGGGACAGCCACCGGGGAGCTGTTTTTT. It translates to CASSVEGTATGELFF. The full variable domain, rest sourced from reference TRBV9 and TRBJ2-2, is DSGVTQTPKHLITATGQRVTLRCSPRSGDLSVYWYQQSLDQGLQFLIQYYNGEERAKGNILERFSAQQFPDLHSELNLSSLELGDSALYFCASSVEGTATGELFFGEGSRLTVL.

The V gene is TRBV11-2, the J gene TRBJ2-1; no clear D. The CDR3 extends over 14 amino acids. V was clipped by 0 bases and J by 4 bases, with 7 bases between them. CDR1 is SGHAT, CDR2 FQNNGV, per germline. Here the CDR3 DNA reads TGTGCCAGCAGCTTAGAGTCTGTGTACAATGAGCAGTTCTTC. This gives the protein CASSLESVYNEQFF.

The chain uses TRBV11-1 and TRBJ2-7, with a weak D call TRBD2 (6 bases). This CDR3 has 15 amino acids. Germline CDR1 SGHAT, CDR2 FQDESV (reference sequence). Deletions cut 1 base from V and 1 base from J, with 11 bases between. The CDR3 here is CASSLVGGDSYEQYF. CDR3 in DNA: TGTGCCAGCAGCTTAGTAGGCGGGGATTCCTACGAGCAGTACTTC. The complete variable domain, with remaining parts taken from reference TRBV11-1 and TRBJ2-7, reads EAEVAQSPRYKITEKSQAVAFWCDPISGHATLYWYRQILGQGPELLVQFQDESVVDDSQLPKDRFSAERLKGVDSTLKIQPAELGDSAMYLCASSLVGGDSYEQYFGPGTRLTVT.

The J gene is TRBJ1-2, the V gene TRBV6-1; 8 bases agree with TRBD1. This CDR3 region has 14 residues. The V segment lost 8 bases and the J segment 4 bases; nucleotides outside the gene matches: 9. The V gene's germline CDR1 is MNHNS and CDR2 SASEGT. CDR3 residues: CASGGTGLFYGYTF. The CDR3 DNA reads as TGTGCCAGCGGGGGGACAGGATTATTCTATGGCTACACCTTC.

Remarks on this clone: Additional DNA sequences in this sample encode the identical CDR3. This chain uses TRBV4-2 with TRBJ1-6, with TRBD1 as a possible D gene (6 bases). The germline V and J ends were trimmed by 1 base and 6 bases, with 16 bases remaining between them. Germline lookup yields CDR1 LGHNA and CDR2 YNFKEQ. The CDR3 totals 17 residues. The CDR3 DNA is TGTGCCAGCAGCCAAGTTCCCAGGGGATCTGGTAATTCACCCCTCCACTTT. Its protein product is CASSQVPRGSGNSPLHF.

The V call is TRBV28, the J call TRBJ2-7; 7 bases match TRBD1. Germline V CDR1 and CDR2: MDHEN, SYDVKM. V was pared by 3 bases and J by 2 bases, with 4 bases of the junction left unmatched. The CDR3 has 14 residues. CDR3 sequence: CASSFGTVTYEQYF. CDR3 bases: TGTGCCAGCAGTTTTGGGACAGTTACCTACGAGCAGTACTTC.

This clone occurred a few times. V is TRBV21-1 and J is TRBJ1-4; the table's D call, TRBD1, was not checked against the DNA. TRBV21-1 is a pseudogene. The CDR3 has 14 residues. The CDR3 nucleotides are TGTGCCAGCACCTCACAGGGAAGGAATGAAAAACTGTTTTTT. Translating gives CASTSQGRNEKLFF.

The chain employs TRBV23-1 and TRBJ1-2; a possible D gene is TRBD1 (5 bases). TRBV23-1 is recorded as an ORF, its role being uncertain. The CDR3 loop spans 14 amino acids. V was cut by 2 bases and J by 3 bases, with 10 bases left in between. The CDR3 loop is CASSQNRYYYGYTF. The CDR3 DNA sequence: TGCGCCAGCAGTCAAAACAGGTACTACTATGGCTACACCTTC.

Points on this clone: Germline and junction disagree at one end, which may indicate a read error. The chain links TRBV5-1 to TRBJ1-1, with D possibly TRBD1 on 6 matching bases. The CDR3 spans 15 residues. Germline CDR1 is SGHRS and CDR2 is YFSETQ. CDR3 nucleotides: TGCGCCAGCAGCTTGGAAGAGGGGGTGAACGCTGAAGCTTTCTTT. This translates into CASSLEEGVNAEAFF.

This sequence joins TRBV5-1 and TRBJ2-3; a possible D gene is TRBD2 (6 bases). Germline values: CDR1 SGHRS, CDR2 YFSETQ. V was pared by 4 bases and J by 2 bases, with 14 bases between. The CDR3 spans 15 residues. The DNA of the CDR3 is TGCGCCAGCAGCCCCGGGGGAAGCTACACAGATACGCAGTATTTT. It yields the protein CASSPGGSYTDTQYF.

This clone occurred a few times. This CDR3 reads CASSDIGNTIYF. The CDR3 bases are TGTGCCAGCAGTGACATCGGAAACACCATATATTTT. This sequence joins TRBV6-1 and TRBJ1-3; no reliable D call. The CDR3 loop spans 12 amino acids. V lost 3 bases and J lost 4, with 4 bases in between. Germline CDR1 is MNHNS and CDR2 is SASEGT.

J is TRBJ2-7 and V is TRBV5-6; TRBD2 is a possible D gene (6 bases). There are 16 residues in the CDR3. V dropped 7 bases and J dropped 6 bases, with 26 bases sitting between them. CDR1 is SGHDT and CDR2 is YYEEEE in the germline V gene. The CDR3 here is CASSEQWGWRVSEQYF. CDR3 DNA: TGTGCCAGCTCCGAACAGTGGGGATGGAGGGTGTCCGAGCAGTACTTC.

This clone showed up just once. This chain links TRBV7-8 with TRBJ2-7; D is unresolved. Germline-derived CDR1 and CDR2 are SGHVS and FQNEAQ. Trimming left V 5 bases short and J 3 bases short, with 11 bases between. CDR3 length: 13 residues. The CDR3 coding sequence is TGTGCCAGCAGCCTAGGGCCCGACTACGAGCAGTACTTC. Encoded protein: CASSLGPDYEQYF.

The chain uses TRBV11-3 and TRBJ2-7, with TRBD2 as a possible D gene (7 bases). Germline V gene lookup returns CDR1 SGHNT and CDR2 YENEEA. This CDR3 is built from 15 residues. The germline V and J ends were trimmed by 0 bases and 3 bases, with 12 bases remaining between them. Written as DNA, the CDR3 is TGTGCCAGCAGCTTAGACGGGGGGCGAATCTACGAGCAGTACTTC. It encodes CASSLDGGRIYEQYF.

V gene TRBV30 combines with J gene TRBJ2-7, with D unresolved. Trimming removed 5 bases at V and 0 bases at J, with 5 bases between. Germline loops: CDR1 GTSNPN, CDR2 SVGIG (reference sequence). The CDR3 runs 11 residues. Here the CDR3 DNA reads TGTGCCTGGTCCTCCTCCTACGAGCAGTACTTC. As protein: CAWSSSYEQYF. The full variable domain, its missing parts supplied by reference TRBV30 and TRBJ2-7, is SQTIHQWPATLVQPVGSPLSLECTVEGTSNPNLYWYRQAAGRGLQLLFYSVGIGQISSEVPQNLSASRPQDRQFILSSKKLLLSDSGFYLCAWSSSYEQYFGPGTRLTVT.

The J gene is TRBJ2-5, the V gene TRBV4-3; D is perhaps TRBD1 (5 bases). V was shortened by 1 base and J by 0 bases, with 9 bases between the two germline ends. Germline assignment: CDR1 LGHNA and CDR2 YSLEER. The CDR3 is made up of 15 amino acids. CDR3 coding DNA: TGCGCCAGCAGCCAAGGGGGCAGGTACCAAGAGACCCAGTACTTC. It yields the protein CASSQGGRYQETQYF.

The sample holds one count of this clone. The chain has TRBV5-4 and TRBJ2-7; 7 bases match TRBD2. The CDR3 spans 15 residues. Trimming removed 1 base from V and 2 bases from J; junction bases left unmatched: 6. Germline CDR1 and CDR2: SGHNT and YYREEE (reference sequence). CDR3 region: CASSLSGVGAYEQYF. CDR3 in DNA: TGTGCCAGCAGCTTGAGCGGGGTCGGGGCCTACGAGCAGTACTTC. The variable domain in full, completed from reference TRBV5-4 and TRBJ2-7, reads ETGVTQSPTHLIKTRGQQVTLRCSSQSGHNTVSWYQQALGQGPQFIFQYYREEENGRGNFPPRFSGLQFPNYSSELNVNALELDDSALYLCASSLSGVGAYEQYFGPGTRLTVT.

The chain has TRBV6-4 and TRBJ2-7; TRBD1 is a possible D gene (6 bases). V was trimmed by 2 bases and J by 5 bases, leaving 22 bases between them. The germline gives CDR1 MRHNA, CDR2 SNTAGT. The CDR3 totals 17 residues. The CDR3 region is CASSDTHRRTAPDEQYF. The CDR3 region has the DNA TGTGCCAGCAGTGACACTCATAGAAGGACAGCCCCCGACGAGCAGTACTTC.

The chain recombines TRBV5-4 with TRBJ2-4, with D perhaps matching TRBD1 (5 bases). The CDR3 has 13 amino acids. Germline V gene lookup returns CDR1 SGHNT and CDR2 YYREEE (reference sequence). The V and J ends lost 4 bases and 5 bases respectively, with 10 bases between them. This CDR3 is CASSDGAQNIQYF. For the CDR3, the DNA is TGTGCCAGCAGCGATGGGGCGCAAAACATTCAGTACTTC.

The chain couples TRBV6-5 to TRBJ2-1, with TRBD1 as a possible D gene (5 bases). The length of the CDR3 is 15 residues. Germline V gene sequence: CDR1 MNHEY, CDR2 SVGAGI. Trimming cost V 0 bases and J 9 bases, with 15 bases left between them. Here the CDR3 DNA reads TGTGCCAGCAGTTACTCGAGGTCAGGGAAGGGTGAGCAGTTCTTC. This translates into CASSYSRSGKGEQFF.